The 26 T cell receptor beta chains below were found in one sample sequenced in a study of OX40 agonist ivuxolimab in advanced cancers. Data came from immunoSEQ multiplex PCR; TCRdb stores just in-frame clones and leaves some out. Of 90,000 to 100,000 clones in the sample, approximately 91% were seen once. The sample in question was CD4+ or CD8+ T cells sorted from blood, obtained in a trial of the OX40 agonist ivuxolimab. The source is an adult with an advanced solid tumor such as melanoma, head and neck, liver or kidney cancer.

V and J are TRBV6-1 and TRBJ2-3; D is ambiguous. Germline V CDR1 and CDR2: MNHNS, SASEGT. The CDR3 loop spans 14 amino acids. Deletions cut 3 bases from V and 7 bases from J, with 14 bases between. The CDR3 sequence: CASSDSFWANTQYF. The CDR3 coding sequence is TGTGCCAGCAGTGATTCGTTTTGGGCGAATACGCAGTATTTT.

The genes are TRBV29-1 and TRBJ1-1; unclear D gene. CDR3 size: 12 residues. V lost 0 bases to trimming and J lost 10 bases, with 12 bases between them. Germline assignment: CDR1 SQVTM and CDR2 ANQGSEA. CDR3 amino acids: CSVEDGGPAAFF. The CDR3 nucleotides read TGCAGCGTTGAAGATGGTGGGCCCGCAGCTTTCTTT.

J is TRBJ2-7 and V is TRBV18, with 7 positions matching TRBD1. V was clipped by 3 bases and J by 6 bases; unmatched bases: 11. This CDR3 has 15 residues. Germline lookup yields CDR1 KGHSH and CDR2 LQKENI. CDR3 amino acids: CASSPRGPSLVEQYF. The CDR3 DNA reads as TGTGCCAGCTCACCGAGGGGGCCTAGTCTCGTCGAGCAGTACTTC.

The rearrangement links TRBV21-1 to TRBJ2-7; the D segment call TRBD1 is taken from the table without a DNA check. TRBV21-1 is annotated as a pseudogene. This CDR3 contains 14 residues. CDR3 nucleotide sequence: TGTGCCAGCAGCAACCGGGACAGAGAATACGAGCAGTACGTC. Translation gives CASSNRDREYEQYV.

Comment on this clone: The sample carries other DNA sequences with the same CDR3. The rearrangement joins TRBV6-5 to TRBJ1-2; D is uncertain. The CDR3 sequence is 14 residues long. The germline CDR1 and CDR2 sequences are MNHEY and SVGAGI. V was pared by 0 bases and J by 2 bases, with 7 bases between. The CDR3 spells CASSYSAQNYGYTF. The CDR3 coding sequence is TGTGCCAGCAGTTACTCGGCCCAGAACTATGGCTACACCTTC.

The V and J genes are TRBV2 and TRBJ1-5, with no clear D. Germline V gene lookup returns CDR1 SNHLY and CDR2 FYNNEI. The CDR3 loop spans 14 amino acids. Trimming left V 3 bases short and J 1 base short, with 7 bases between. The CDR3 region has the DNA TGTGCCAGCAGTGAGCCTGCAAGCAATCAGCCCCAGCATTTT. This codes for CASSEPASNQPQHF.

This chain joins TRBV5-1 and TRBJ2-2; perhaps TRBD1 as D (6 bases). Germline V gene lookup returns CDR1 SGHRS and CDR2 YFSETQ. CDR3 size: 16 residues. The germline V and J ends were trimmed by 4 bases and 0 bases, with 13 bases remaining between them. CDR3 coding DNA: TGCGCCAGCAGCCTCCCGACAGGACCGAACACCGGGGAGCTGTTTTTT. This encodes CASSLPTGPNTGELFF.

The rearrangement joins TRBV6-6 to TRBJ1-5; D not certain. The V gene's germline CDR1 is MNHNY and CDR2 SVGAGI (reference sequence). CDR3 size: 13 residues. The ends were cut back, 7 bases at V and 4 bases at J, with 11 bases in the middle. The CDR3 coding sequence is TGTGCCAGCAATGATTACGCGAATCAGCCCCAGCATTTT. Translated, it gives CASNDYANQPQHF.

The chain has TRBV27 and TRBJ2-1; no clear D gene. The CDR3 runs to 16 residues. Trimming removed 0 bases from V and 1 base from J, with 10 bases in between. CDR1 is MNHEY, CDR2 SMNVEV, per germline (reference sequence). For the CDR3, the DNA is TGTGCCAGCAGTTTATCATGGGGTCGGTCCTACAATGAGCAGTTCTTC. Translated: CASSLSWGRSYNEQFF.

V and J are TRBV5-1 and TRBJ1-1; maybe TRBD1 (6 bases). CDR3 length: 14 residues. The V gene's germline CDR1 is SGHRS and CDR2 YFSETQ. V was cut by 3 bases and J by 4 bases, with 13 bases left in between. CDR3 residues: CASSSRGEFTEAFF. CDR3 bases: TGCGCCAGCAGCTCCAGGGGTGAGTTCACTGAAGCTTTCTTT.

The CDR3 nucleotides are TGCGCCAGCGGGACAGGTGGATTTGAGCCTGGAAACACCATATATTTT. It encodes CASGTGGFEPGNTIYF. The gene calls are TRBV5-1 and TRBJ1-3, with TRBD1 matching 8 bases. Germline loops: CDR1 SGHRS, CDR2 YFSETQ. J was trimmed by 2 bases and V by 7 bases; bases with no gene match: 11. The CDR3 totals 16 residues.

This clone was detected once. The chain has TRBV29-1 and TRBJ1-2, with D possibly being TRBD1 (5 bases). V dropped 7 bases and J dropped 2 bases, with 11 bases sitting between them. This CDR3 comprises 12 residues. Germline CDR1 and CDR2: SQVTM and ANQGSEA. CDR3 sequence (DNA): TGCAGCGGGGGGGAGAAGAACTATGGCTACACCTTC. This codes for CSGGEKNYGYTF. Based on the CDR3 plus reference TRBV29-1 and TRBJ1-2, the full variable domain is SAVISQKPSRDICQRGTSLTIQCQVDSQVTMMFWYRQQPGQSLTLIATANQGSEATYESGFVIDKFPISRPNLTFSTLTVSNMSPEDSSIYLCSGGEKNYGYTFGSGTRLTVV.

V usage is TRBV6-4 and J usage is TRBJ1-1, with D tentatively TRBD1 (6 bases). The V gene lost 0 bases and the J gene lost 10 bases, with 27 bases spanning the gap. The CDR3 contains 18 residues. Per germline, CDR1 MRHNA and CDR2 SNTAGT. The CDR3 DNA follows: TGTGCCAGCAGTGACTCTGGGCGAAATCGGACAGTAGGATTTGGAGCTTTCTTT. Amino acids: CASSDSGRNRTVGFGAFF.

V and J are TRBV6-4 and TRBJ2-1; the match to TRBD2 covers 9 bases. This CDR3 contains 14 residues. The J segment lost 9 bases and the V segment lost 6 bases, leaving 9 bases of the junction unmatched. The germline V gene has CDR1 MRHNA and CDR2 SNTAGT. The DNA for the CDR3 is TGTGCCAGCAGACTTAGCGGGAGAGGGGGTGAGCAGTTCTTC. It codes for CASRLSGRGGEQFF.

The chain joins TRBV5-5 to TRBJ1-2; D might be TRBD1 (5 bases). V gave up 4 bases and J gave up 5 bases, with 15 bases separating them. CDR3 size: 14 residues. CDR1 is SGHKS and CDR2 is YYEKEE in the germline V gene (reference sequence). CDR3 in DNA: TGTGCCAGCAGCCGGGACGGGGGTCCGTATGGCTACACCTTC. Its protein product is CASSRDGGPYGYTF.

J is TRBJ1-6 and V is TRBV6-4, with TRBD1 identical over 7 bases. V dropped 6 bases and J dropped 6; count of bases not matched to a gene: 8. Germline V lookup: CDR1 MRHNA, CDR2 SNTAGT. The CDR3 runs 15 residues. The chain's CDR3 is CASSAQTGPNSPLHF. For the CDR3, the DNA is TGTGCCAGCAGCGCGCAGACAGGGCCTAATTCACCCCTCCACTTT.

The V call is TRBV7-9, the J call TRBJ2-3; 7 bases agree with TRBD1. Germline V gives CDR1 SEHNR, CDR2 FQNEAQ (reference sequence). The CDR3 covers 14 residues. The J segment lost 8 bases and the V segment lost 5 bases, leaving 10 bases of the junction unmatched. The CDR3 protein is CASSLTGPPGTQYF. CDR3 in DNA: TGTGCCAGCAGCCTGACAGGGCCCCCTGGTACGCAGTATTTT.

The chain recombines TRBV11-1 with TRBJ1-2; D is unclear. V was trimmed by 1 base and J by 4 bases, leaving 13 bases between them. Germline V gene sequence: CDR1 SGHAT, CDR2 FQDESV (reference sequence). The CDR3 loop spans 15 amino acids. CDR3 region: CASSLEGSGLYGYTF. The CDR3 DNA is TGTGCCAGCAGCTTAGAGGGCAGTGGACTCTATGGCTACACCTTC.

This clone occurred once. The chain employs TRBV11-2 and TRBJ2-7; a possible D gene is TRBD2 (7 bases). There are 12 residues in the CDR3. V was shortened by 3 bases and J by 7 bases, with 10 bases between the two germline ends. Germline V gene data show CDR1 as SGHAT and CDR2 as FQNNGV. The CDR3 sequence is CASSLEGGEQYF. DNA for the CDR3: TGTGCCAGCAGCTTGGAGGGGGGGGAGCAGTACTTC. Supplemented by reference TRBV11-2 and TRBJ2-7, the full variable domain reads EAGVAQSPRYKIIEKRQSVAFWCNPISGHATLYWYQQILGQGPKLLIQFQNNGVVDDSQLPKDRFSAERLKGVDSTLKIQPAKLEDSAVYLCASSLEGGEQYFGPGTRLTVT.

V usage is TRBV6-5 and J usage is TRBJ1-5, with 7 bases that match TRBD1. The trim removed 6 bases at V and 1 base at J, leaving 3 bases unmatched. This CDR3 contains 14 residues. CDR1 is MNHEY and CDR2 is SVGAGI in the germline V gene. CDR3 sequence reads: CASSPGQSNQPQHF. The CDR3 bases are TGTGCCAGCAGCCCGGGACAGAGCAATCAGCCCCAGCATTTT.

The chain recombines TRBV9 with TRBJ2-5, with D perhaps matching TRBD2 (6 bases). V lost 3 bases and J lost 1, with 10 bases in between. Germline lookup yields CDR1 SGDLS and CDR2 YYNGEE. This CDR3 region has 14 residues. The CDR3 here is CASSGFGGQETQYF. The CDR3 DNA is TGTGCCAGCAGCGGCTTCGGGGGCCAAGAGACCCAGTACTTC.

The chain couples TRBV7-8 to TRBJ2-3; no reliable D call. Germline CDR1 and CDR2: SGHVS and FQNEAQ. CDR3 length: 14 residues. V dropped 1 base and J dropped 4 bases, with 9 bases sitting between them. This CDR3 reads CASSLDERPDTQYF. The CDR3 nucleotides are TGTGCCAGCAGCTTAGATGAGCGCCCAGATACGCAGTATTTT.

The V gene is TRBV28, the J gene TRBJ1-1, with D unresolved. The CDR3 has 15 residues. V dropped 2 bases and J dropped 1 base, with 11 bases sitting between them. Germline CDR1 is MDHEN and CDR2 is SYDVKM. The CDR3 is CASSLGGQRNTEAFF. In DNA, the CDR3 is TGTGCCAGCAGTTTAGGAGGCCAAAGGAACACTGAAGCTTTCTTT.

The DNA for the CDR3 is TGTGCCAGCAGCACACCAGGGCTCTATGGCTACACCTTC. Its translation is CASSTPGLYGYTF. This rearrangement joins TRBV6-5 to TRBJ1-2; possible D gene TRBD1, 5 bases. Germline CDR1 reads MNHEY; CDR2 reads SVGAGI. The CDR3 sequence is 13 residues long. Trimming removed 6 bases at V and 4 bases at J, with 12 bases between.

CDR3 DNA sequence: TGTGCCAGCAGCTTTCGGAAAGGCCCTAGCACCGGGGAGCTGTTTTTT. This translates into CASSFRKGPSTGELFF. This chain connects TRBV7-3 to TRBJ2-2, with D uncertain. V was clipped by 3 bases and J by 4 bases, with 15 bases between them. The germline CDR1 and CDR2 sequences are SGHTA and FQGTGA. The CDR3 has 16 amino acids.

The chain links TRBV27 to TRBJ2-3; TRBD2 matches at 14 bases. Trimming cost V 4 bases and J 8 bases; bases outside gene matches: 2. The length of the CDR3 is 14 residues. Germline V gives CDR1 MNHEY, CDR2 SMNVEV (reference sequence). The CDR3 reads CASSSGLAGATQYF. CDR3 nucleotide sequence: TGTGCCAGCAGTTCGGGACTAGCGGGAGCTACGCAGTATTTT.